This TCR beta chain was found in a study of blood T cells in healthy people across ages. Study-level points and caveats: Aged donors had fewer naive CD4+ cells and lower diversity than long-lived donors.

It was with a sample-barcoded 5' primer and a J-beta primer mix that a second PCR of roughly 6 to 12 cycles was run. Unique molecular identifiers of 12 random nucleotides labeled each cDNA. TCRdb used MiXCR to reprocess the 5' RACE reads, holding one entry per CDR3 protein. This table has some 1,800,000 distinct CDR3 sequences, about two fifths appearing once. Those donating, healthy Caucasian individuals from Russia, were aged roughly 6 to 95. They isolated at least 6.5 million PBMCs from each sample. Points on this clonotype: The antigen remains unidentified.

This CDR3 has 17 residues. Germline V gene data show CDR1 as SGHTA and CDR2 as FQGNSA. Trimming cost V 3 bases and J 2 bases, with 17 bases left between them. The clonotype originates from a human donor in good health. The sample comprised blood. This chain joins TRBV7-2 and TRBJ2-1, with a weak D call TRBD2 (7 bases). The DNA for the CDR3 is TGTGCCAGCAGCTTCGGGGGAGGGGGGGGCCCCTACAATGAGCAGTTCTTC. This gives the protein CASSFGGGGGPYNEQFF.